The T cell receptor beta chain under discussion was sequenced for a study of vaccination and CD4 T cells after COVID-19. In the study overall: Recovered patients in the cohort numbered six men and four women, two of them Hispanic. General study findings and limits: Recorded median SARS-CoV-2-reactive clonotype numbers increased from about 20 to 38 without reaching significance.

Oncomine TCR Beta short-read sequencing was applied to DNA from cultured CD4+ T cells. Once CD4+ T cells had been cultured, genomic DNA was extracted from them. From the PCR reads, TCRdb called clonotypes with MiXCR, one entry per CDR3 protein. Here the sample spans 8,000 or so distinct CDR3 sequences, roughly 36% being singletons. Described treatment: 10-day PBMC culture with coronavirus spike peptide pools or control peptides (ViraFEST assay). Before the COVID-19 pandemic (2011-2018), CD4+ T cells were obtained from the unexposed donor. Looked up from germline, CDR1 is SGHAT and CDR2 is FQNNGV. Unmatched junction bases numbered 6, after V lost 5 bases and J lost 10 bases. The CDR3 is made up of 13 amino acids. This clonotype was seen a few times. What it binds is not known.

The source is a human donor in good health. The chain is built from TRBV11-2 and TRBJ1-1; 11 nucleotides agree with TRBD1. Sequences were obtained from CD4+ T cells from blood, cultured in vitro. The CDR3 DNA is TGTGCCAGCAGCGCAAGGACAGGGGGCTTAGCTTTCTTT. Translating it yields CASSARTGGLAFF.